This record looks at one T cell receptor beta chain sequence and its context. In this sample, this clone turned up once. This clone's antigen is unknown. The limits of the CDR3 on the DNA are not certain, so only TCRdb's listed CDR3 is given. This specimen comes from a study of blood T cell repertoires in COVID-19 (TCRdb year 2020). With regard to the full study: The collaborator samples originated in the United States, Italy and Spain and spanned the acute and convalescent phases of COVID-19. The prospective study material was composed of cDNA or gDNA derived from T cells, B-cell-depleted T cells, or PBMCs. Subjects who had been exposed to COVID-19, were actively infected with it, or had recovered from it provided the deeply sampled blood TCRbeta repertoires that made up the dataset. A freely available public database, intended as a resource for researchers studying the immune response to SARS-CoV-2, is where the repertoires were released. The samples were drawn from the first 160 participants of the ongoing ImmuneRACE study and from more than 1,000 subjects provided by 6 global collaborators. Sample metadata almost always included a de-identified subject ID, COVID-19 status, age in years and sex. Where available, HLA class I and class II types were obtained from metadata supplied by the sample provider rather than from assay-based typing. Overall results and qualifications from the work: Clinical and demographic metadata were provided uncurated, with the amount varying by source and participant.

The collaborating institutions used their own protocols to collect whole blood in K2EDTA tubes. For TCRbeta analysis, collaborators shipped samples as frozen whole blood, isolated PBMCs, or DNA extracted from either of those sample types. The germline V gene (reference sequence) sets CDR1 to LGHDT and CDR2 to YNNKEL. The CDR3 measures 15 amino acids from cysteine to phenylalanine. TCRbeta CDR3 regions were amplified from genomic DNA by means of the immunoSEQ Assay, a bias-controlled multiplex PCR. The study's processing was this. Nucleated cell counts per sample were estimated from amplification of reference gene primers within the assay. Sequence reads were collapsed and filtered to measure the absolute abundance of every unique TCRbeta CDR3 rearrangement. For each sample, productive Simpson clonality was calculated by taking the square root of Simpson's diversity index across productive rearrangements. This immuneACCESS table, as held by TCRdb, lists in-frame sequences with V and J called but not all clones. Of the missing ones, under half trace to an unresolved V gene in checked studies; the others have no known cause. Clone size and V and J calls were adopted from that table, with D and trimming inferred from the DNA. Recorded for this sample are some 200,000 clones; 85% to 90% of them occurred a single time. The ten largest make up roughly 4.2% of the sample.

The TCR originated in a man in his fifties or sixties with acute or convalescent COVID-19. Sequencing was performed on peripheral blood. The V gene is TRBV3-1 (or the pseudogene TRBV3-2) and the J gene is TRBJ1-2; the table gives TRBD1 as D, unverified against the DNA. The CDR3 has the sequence CASSQGVGTGAILAF.